The 20 T cell receptor beta chains below all came from one sample that was sequenced in a study of blood T cell repertoires in COVID-19. Sequencing used immunoSEQ multiplex PCR; TCRdb keeps in-frame clones, though not all of them. The table records 150,000 or so clones, about 88% of them present only once. The material sequenced was peripheral blood. The receptors stem from a woman in her 50s with COVID-19, enrolled during active disease.

This clone was seen once. The CDR3 sequence: CASSVSGGDYNEQFF. The DNA of the CDR3 is TGTGCCAGCAGCGTTAGCGGGGGCGACTACAATGAGCAGTTCTTC. The chain combines TRBV9 with TRBJ2-1; TRBD2 aligns across 9 bases. The V gene's germline CDR1 is SGDLS and CDR2 YYNGEE. V was pared by 2 bases and J by 3 bases, with 3 bases of the junction left unmatched. The CDR3 totals 15 residues.

The CDR3 region is CASSSIAGGPYEQYF. CDR3 nucleotide sequence: TGTGCCAGCAGTTCGATAGCGGGGGGTCCCTACGAGCAGTACTTC. V gene TRBV5-4 combines with J gene TRBJ2-7, with 10 nucleotides matching TRBD2. The CDR3 spans 15 residues. CDR1 and CDR2 (germline): SGHNT, YYREEE (reference sequence). V lost 5 bases to trimming and J lost 2 bases; unmatched junction nucleotides: 7.

V gene TRBV6-2 or TRBV6-3 combines with J gene TRBJ1-2; 9 nucleotides match TRBD1. V shed 4 bases and J 8 bases; nucleotides not matched to a gene: 11. The CDR3 covers 15 residues. Germline values: CDR1 MNHEY, CDR2 SVGEGT. The CDR3 DNA reads TGTGCCAGCAGTTTGACAGGGGGTGGATTGGGCGGCTACACCTTC. Residues: CASSLTGGGLGGYTF.

This chain joins TRBV6-5 and TRBJ2-7; 7 bases match TRBD1. V dropped 6 bases and J dropped 2; count of bases not matched to a gene: 1. This CDR3 is 12 amino acids long. The germline V gene encodes CDR1 MNHEY and CDR2 SVGAGI. Here the CDR3 DNA reads TGTGCCAGCAGGGACAGGACCTACGAGCAGTACTTC. It specifies CASRDRTYEQYF.

J is TRBJ2-6 and V is TRBV6-6; 9 nucleotides line up with TRBD1. Germline CDR1 and CDR2: MNHNY and SVGAGI (reference sequence). Trimming took 5 bases from V and 1 from J; bases not matched to a gene: 9. The CDR3 totals 18 residues. This chain's CDR3 is CASSQLQGAGSGANVLTF. DNA for the CDR3: TGTGCCAGCAGTCAATTACAGGGGGCGGGGTCTGGGGCCAACGTCCTGACTTTC.

The chain uses TRBV10-3 and TRBJ2-3, with D possibly matching TRBD2 (5 bases). V was clipped by 4 bases and J by 3 bases, with 17 bases between them. This CDR3 is built from 16 residues. Per germline, CDR1 ENHRY and CDR2 SYGVKD. In DNA, the CDR3 is TGTGCCATCAGTGGGAACGACGGGGATCGTACAGATACGCAGTATTTT. As protein: CAISGNDGDRTDTQYF.

The CDR3 DNA reads as TGTGCCAGCAGCCCGTCCGGGACAGGTTTGGGGGAAAAACTGTTTTTT. Translation gives CASSPSGTGLGEKLFF. This chain uses TRBV3-1 (or the pseudogene TRBV3-2) with TRBJ1-4, with 8 nucleotides matching TRBD1. J gave up 8 bases and V 4 bases, and 12 bases lay outside the gene matches. CDR1 LGHDT and CDR2 YNNKEL come from the germline V gene (reference sequence). CDR3 length: 16 amino acids.

The chain is built from TRBV3-1 (or the pseudogene TRBV3-2) and TRBJ2-5; 9 bases fit TRBD2. The length of the CDR3 is 15 residues. Per germline, CDR1 LGHDT and CDR2 YNNKEL (reference sequence). V was pared by 1 base and J by 2 bases, with 2 bases of the junction left unmatched. The CDR3, as DNA: TGTGCCAGCAGCCAAGGACTAGCGGATCAAGAGACCCAGTACTTC. Translated, it gives CASSQGLADQETQYF.

This clone was counted only a few times. The V gene is TRBV27, the J gene TRBJ2-7; 9 positions match TRBD1. Germline V gene lookup returns CDR1 MNHEY and CDR2 SMNVEV (reference sequence). The CDR3 sequence is 13 residues long. V lost 6 bases, J lost 2 bases, and 2 bases stayed unmatched. The CDR3 reads CASRRTGAYEQYF. The CDR3 DNA is TGTGCCAGCAGGCGGACAGGGGCCTACGAGCAGTACTTC.

The chain uses TRBV11-3 and TRBJ1-1; D gene uncertain. The germline V and J ends were trimmed by 5 bases and 6 bases, with 7 bases remaining between them. The CDR3 loop spans 11 amino acids. Germline assignment: CDR1 SGHNT and CDR2 YENEEA. The CDR3 loop is CASSPGPEAFF. The CDR3 bases are TGTGCCAGCAGCCCTGGCCCTGAAGCTTTCTTT.

The genes are TRBV7-2 and TRBJ1-5; no clear D gene. The length of the CDR3 is 15 residues. CDR1 is SGHTA and CDR2 is FQGNSA in the germline V gene. V lost 0 bases to trimming and J lost 10 bases, with 16 bases between them. The CDR3 is CASSLALSRLYPQHF. Written as DNA, the CDR3 is TGTGCCAGCAGCTTAGCGCTCAGCCGACTATACCCCCAGCATTTT.

This chain links TRBV9 with TRBJ2-2; no clear D gene. Germline CDR1 reads SGDLS; CDR2 reads YYNGEE. CDR3 length equals 13 residues. V lost 2 bases, J lost 5 bases, and 7 bases lay in between. The DNA of the CDR3 is TGTGCCAGCAGCGTCGACGGGACCGGGGAGCTGTTTTTT. Translation: CASSVDGTGELFF.

This chain links TRBV6-7 with TRBJ2-7; 8 nucleotides match TRBD1. TRBV6-7 is annotated as an ORF whose role is uncertain. The CDR3 is 14 amino acids. J lost 4 bases, V lost 8 bases, and 10 bases had no gene match. CDR3 amino acids: CASETGTGLYEQYF. Here the CDR3 DNA reads TGTGCCAGCGAAACCGGGACAGGTCTATACGAGCAGTACTTC.

In its sample, this clone was seen once. The DNA for the CDR3 is TGTGCCAGCAGCTTGGCAGGGTCAGAGTTCTATGGCTACACCTTC. This translates into CASSLAGSEFYGYTF. This chain connects TRBV11-1 to TRBJ1-2, with D possibly being TRBD1 (5 bases). Between the trimmed V and J ends, which lost 3 bases and 4 bases, there was a span of 15 bases. Germline CDR1 and CDR2: SGHAT and FQDESV (reference sequence). The CDR3 length is 15 residues.

This rearrangement joins TRBV5-1 to TRBJ1-2, with 7 bases aligning to TRBD1. There are 15 residues in the CDR3. The V and J ends lost 3 bases and 0 bases, in that order; junction bases with no gene match: 5. In germline, CDR1 is SGHRS, CDR2 YFSETQ. CDR3 protein: CASSSTGPSNYGYTF. The CDR3 bases are TGCGCCAGCAGCTCGACAGGGCCCTCTAACTATGGCTACACCTTC. Variable domain in full (rest from reference TRBV5-1 and TRBJ1-2): KAGVTQTPRYLIKTRGQQVTLSCSPISGHRSVSWYQQTPGQGLQFLFEYFSETQRNKGNFPGRFSGRQFSNSRSEMNVSTLELGDSALYLCASSSTGPSNYGYTFGSGTRLTVV.

The genes are TRBV4-1 and TRBJ1-3; 8 bases fit TRBD1. In germline, CDR1 is MGHRA, CDR2 YSYEKL. Losses at the gene ends were 0 bases for V and 1 base for J; bases not matched to a gene: 8. The CDR3 has 18 residues. As DNA, the CDR3 is TGCGCCAGCAGCCAAGAAGGGTGGGACAGGTCGTCTGGAAACACCATATATTTT. It yields the protein CASSQEGWDRSSGNTIYF.

The J gene is TRBJ2-6, the V gene TRBV2, with 7 bases fitting TRBD1. The germline V gene encodes CDR1 SNHLY and CDR2 FYNNEI. This CDR3 is 17 amino acids long. Germline trimming cut 5 bases from V and 0 bases from J; bases unmatched to any gene: 7. The CDR3: CASSPGQRTSGANVLTF. The CDR3 DNA reads TGTGCCAGCAGTCCGGGACAGAGGACCTCTGGGGCCAACGTCCTGACTTTC.

The chain has TRBV28 and TRBJ1-5, with 7 bases aligning to TRBD1. Germline CDR1 is MDHEN and CDR2 is SYDVKM. This CDR3 contains 15 residues. The V segment lost 5 bases and the J segment 4 bases; nucleotides outside the gene matches: 8. The CDR3, as DNA: TGTGCCAGCAGTCCCCGGGAGGGGGCAAATCAGCCCCAGCATTTT. Residues: CASSPREGANQPQHF.

The genes are TRBV6-1 and TRBJ2-1, with 8 bases identical to TRBD1. With V trimmed by 2 bases and J by 12 bases, 12 bases remained unmatched. Germline assignment: CDR1 MNHNS and CDR2 SASEGT. CDR3 length: 15 residues. The CDR3 region has the DNA TGTGCCAGCAGTGAACGCCAGGGGGCCCTAGCAGGGCAGTTCTTC. This sequence encodes CASSERQGALAGQFF.

The chain couples TRBV7-9 to TRBJ2-2; 7 bases are a match to TRBD1. The J segment lost 3 bases and the V segment lost 5 bases, leaving 6 bases of the junction unmatched. Germline values: CDR1 SEHNR, CDR2 FQNEAQ (reference sequence). The CDR3 runs 15 residues. CDR3 amino acids: CASSNHRGDTGELFF. The CDR3 DNA reads as TGTGCCAGCAGCAACCACAGGGGCGACACCGGGGAGCTGTTTTTT.